The T cell receptor (beta chain) under discussion was sequenced for a study of cytotoxic CD8 clonotypes in ibrutinib-treated CLL. Across the whole study: The patient breakdown showed roughly 10 relapsed/refractory and under 16 treatment-naive cases, with approximately 18 IGHV unmutated. After a median of approximately 70 months, about 14 patients stayed remitted and some twelve progressed; responses had been partial in around 25 and complete in 2.

Trimming shortened V by 6 bases and J by 7 bases, and 4 bases separated the two germline ends. The CDR3 is 10 amino acids. Germline V gene data show CDR1 as LGHNT and CDR2 as FRNRAP. Overall study results and limits: Public clonotypes showed up rarely, and on treatment they shrank or held steady.

The sample holds a few counts of this clone. Its antigen is not known. The repertoire was sequenced with immunoSEQ multiplex PCR; TCRdb's copy has only in-frame clones and lacks some. The sample lists 30,000 to 40,000 clones, over 55% occurring once. The chain employs TRBV12-5 and TRBJ2-1; D remains unclear. This TCR came from a human donor with chronic lymphocytic leukemia. The material was PBMCs, obtained at disease progression, from a patient treated with ibrutinib. CDR3 nucleotides: TGTGCTAGTGGCCAAAATGAGCAGTTCTTC. Translating it yields CASGQNEQFF.